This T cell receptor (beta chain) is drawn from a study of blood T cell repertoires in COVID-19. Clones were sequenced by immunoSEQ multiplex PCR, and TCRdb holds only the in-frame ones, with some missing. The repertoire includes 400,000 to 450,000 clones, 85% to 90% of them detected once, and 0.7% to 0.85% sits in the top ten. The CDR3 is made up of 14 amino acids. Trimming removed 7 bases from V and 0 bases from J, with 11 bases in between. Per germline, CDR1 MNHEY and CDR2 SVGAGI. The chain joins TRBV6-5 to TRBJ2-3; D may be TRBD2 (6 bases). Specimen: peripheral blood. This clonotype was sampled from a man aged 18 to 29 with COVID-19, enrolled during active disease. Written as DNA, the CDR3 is TGTGCCAGCATGAGGGGACTGAGCACAGATACGCAGTATTTT. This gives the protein CASMRGLSTDTQYF.